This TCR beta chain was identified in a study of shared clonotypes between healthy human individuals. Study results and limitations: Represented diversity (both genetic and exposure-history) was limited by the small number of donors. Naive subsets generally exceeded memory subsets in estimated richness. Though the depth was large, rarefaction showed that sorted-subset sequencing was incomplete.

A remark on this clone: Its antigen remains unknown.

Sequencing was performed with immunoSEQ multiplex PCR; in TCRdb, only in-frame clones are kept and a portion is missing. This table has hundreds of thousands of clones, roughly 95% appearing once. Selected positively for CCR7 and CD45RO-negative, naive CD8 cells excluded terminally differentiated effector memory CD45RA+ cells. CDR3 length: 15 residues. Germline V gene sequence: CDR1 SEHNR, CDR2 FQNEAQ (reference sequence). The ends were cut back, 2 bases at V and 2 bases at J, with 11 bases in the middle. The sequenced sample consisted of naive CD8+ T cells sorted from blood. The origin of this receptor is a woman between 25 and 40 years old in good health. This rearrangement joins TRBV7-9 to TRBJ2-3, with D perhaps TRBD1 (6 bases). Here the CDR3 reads CASSLRDKDTDTQYF. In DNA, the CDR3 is TGTGCCAGCAGCTTACGGGACAAAGACACAGATACGCAGTATTTT.